The 18 T cell receptor beta chains below all came from one sample that was sequenced in a study of Ad26.COV2.S vaccination and SARS-CoV-2 variants. Sequencing was performed with immunoSEQ multiplex PCR; in TCRdb, only in-frame clones are kept and a portion is missing. Here the sample spans roughly 320,000 clones, around 90% being singletons. Stated treatment: some 20 received Ad26.COV2.S at low or high dose, single or two shots; about 5 received placebo; per-sample allocation not given. Samples analyzed were those drawn on day 63 after the first vaccine or placebo injection. The source was peripheral blood, collected in a trial of Ad26.COV2.S vaccine versus placebo. The receptors originated from a person between 18 and 65 years old who received the Ad26.COV2.S COVID-19 vaccine or a placebo.

In regard to this clone: The junction departs from germline at one end; a sequencing error may be responsible. The V call is TRBV7-7, the J call TRBJ2-3; 7 bases agree with TRBD1. The CDR3 has 15 residues. Germline V gene lookup returns CDR1 SSHAT and CDR2 FNYEAQ (reference sequence). CDR3 sequence: CASSLRTGSTDTQYF. Written as DNA, the CDR3 is TGTGCTAGCAGCTTAAGGACAGGAAGCACAGATACGCAGTATTTT.

The chain couples TRBV24-1 to TRBJ1-2, with 11 bases lining up with TRBD1. Trimming cost V 2 bases and J 6 bases; bases outside gene matches: 7. In germline, CDR1 is KGHDR, CDR2 SFDVKD. The CDR3 loop spans 16 amino acids. CDR3 sequence: CATSDSRTGGMDGYTF. The DNA for the CDR3 is TGTGCCACCAGTGATTCCCGGACAGGGGGCATGGATGGCTACACCTTC.

The chain links TRBV30 to TRBJ1-4; D not resolved. This CDR3 contains 18 residues. Trimming cost V 0 bases and J 0 bases, with 17 bases left between them. Germline V lookup: CDR1 GTSNPN, CDR2 SVGIG (reference sequence). The CDR3 DNA reads as TGTGCCTGGAGTGTGGTTCGGCACCAGCCAGCAACTAATGAAAAACTGTTTTTT. Amino acid sequence: CAWSVVRHQPATNEKLFF.

The CDR3 region is CASSQGTARDSNQPQHF. CDR3 in DNA: TGCGCCAGCAGCCAGGGGACAGCAAGGGATAGCAATCAGCCCCAGCATTTT. The V gene is TRBV4-3, the J gene TRBJ1-5; 7 positions match TRBD1. CDR1 is LGHNA and CDR2 is YSLEER in the germline V gene. The CDR3 consists of 17 residues. The V segment lost 3 bases and the J segment 0 bases; nucleotides outside the gene matches: 8.

The rearrangement links TRBV3-1 (or the pseudogene TRBV3-2) to TRBJ1-2; TRBD1 might be the D (5 bases). Trimming took 4 bases from V and 4 from J, leaving 16 bases between them. Germline CDR1 reads LGHDT; CDR2 reads YNNKEL (reference sequence). CDR3 length: 15 residues. The CDR3 reads CASSPYPGSGYGYTF. The CDR3 DNA reads as TGTGCCAGCAGCCCATATCCAGGGTCGGGCTATGGCTACACCTTC.

DNA for the CDR3: TGTGCCAGCAGCTCTAGGGGAACTAGCGGGGAGCAAGAGACCCAGTACTTC. It translates to CASSSRGTSGEQETQYF. The chain carries TRBV11-2 and TRBJ2-5; 10 bases are a match to TRBD2. The CDR3 is 17 residues long. The J segment lost 2 bases and the V segment lost 4 bases, leaving 10 bases of the junction unmatched. In germline, CDR1 is SGHAT, CDR2 FQNNGV. The full variable domain, with the rest looked up from reference TRBV11-2 and TRBJ2-5, is EAGVAQSPRYKIIEKRQSVAFWCNPISGHATLYWYQQILGQGPKLLIQFQNNGVVDDSQLPKDRFSAERLKGVDSTLKIQPAKLEDSAVYLCASSSRGTSGEQETQYFGPGTRLLVL.

The chain links TRBV4-1 to TRBJ2-7; D is tentatively TRBD1 or TRBD2 (5 bases each). The CDR3 spans 17 residues. Germline V gene lookup returns CDR1 MGHRA and CDR2 YSYEKL. V lost 1 base and J 2 bases, leaving 18 bases between the germline ends. CDR3 coding DNA: TGCGCCAGCAGCCAAGGGATTGGGGCAGAGGGCCCCTACGAGCAGTACTTC. This translates into CASSQGIGAEGPYEQYF.

This chain joins TRBV12-3 or TRBV12-4 and TRBJ1-5; D remains ambiguous. The CDR3 extends over 13 amino acids. V lost 2 bases and J 4 bases, leaving 6 bases between the germline ends. CDR3: CASSLKGNQPQHF. The CDR3 DNA reads as TGTGCCAGCAGTTTAAAGGGAAATCAGCCCCAGCATTTT.

V is TRBV27 and J is TRBJ1-2; possible D gene TRBD1, 5 bases. Germline V gene sequence: CDR1 MNHEY, CDR2 SMNVEV (reference sequence). This CDR3 is built from 15 residues. The V gene lost 3 bases and the J gene lost 4 bases, with 15 bases spanning the gap. The CDR3 reads CASSFPHGAAYGYTF. In nucleotides, the CDR3 is TGTGCCAGCAGTTTCCCCCACGGGGCAGCCTATGGCTACACCTTC.

V and J are TRBV5-5 and TRBJ2-4, with D perhaps matching TRBD1 (6 bases). Trimming removed 9 bases from V and 1 base from J, with 11 bases in between. The CDR3 sequence is 13 residues long. Germline CDR1 SGHKS, CDR2 YYEKEE (reference sequence). Written as DNA, the CDR3 is TGTGCCATCACCACAGGGGCCAAAAACATTCAGTACTTC. Its protein is CAITTGAKNIQYF.

The chain couples TRBV18 to TRBJ2-2; the match to TRBD1 covers 10 bases. Trimming removed 3 bases from V and 1 base from J; junction bases left unmatched: 2. CDR1 KGHSH and CDR2 LQKENI come from the germline V gene. The CDR3 has 16 residues. CDR3 DNA: TGTGCCAGCTCACCGGGGACAGGGGTGAACACCGGGGAGCTGTTTTTT. Amino acid sequence: CASSPGTGVNTGELFF.

The gene calls are TRBV14 and TRBJ1-1, with D possibly TRBD1 on 6 matching bases. This CDR3 has 17 residues. Germline V CDR1 and CDR2: SGHDN, FVKESK. V lost 1 base to trimming and J lost 3 bases, with 18 bases between them. The CDR3 spells CASSQVYRESLDTEAFF. CDR3 coding DNA: TGTGCCAGCAGCCAAGTCTACAGGGAATCTCTAGACACTGAAGCTTTCTTT.

This clone was seen a single time. The chain links TRBV5-1 to TRBJ2-1; D gene ambiguous. The CDR3 sequence is 12 residues long. Germline CDR1 SGHRS, CDR2 YFSETQ. V lost 0 bases and J 9 bases, leaving 7 bases between the germline ends. CDR3 coding DNA: TGCGCCAGCAGCTTGGTCTCGGGTGAGCAGTTCTTC. Translation: CASSLVSGEQFF. Using reference TRBV5-1 and TRBJ2-1 for the parts outside the CDR3, the full variable domain is KAGVTQTPRYLIKTRGQQVTLSCSPISGHRSVSWYQQTPGQGLQFLFEYFSETQRNKGNFPGRFSGRQFSNSRSEMNVSTLELGDSALYLCASSLVSGEQFFGPGTRLTVL.

The V gene is TRBV30, the J gene TRBJ2-1; D possibly matches TRBD1 or TRBD2 (5 bases each). CDR1 is GTSNPN and CDR2 is SVGIG in the germline V gene (reference sequence). Trimming removed 4 bases from V and 10 bases from J, with 14 bases in between. The CDR3 covers 12 residues. The CDR3 nucleotides are TGTGCCTGGACTCCGGGGCCACGGGAGCAGTTCTTC. It specifies CAWTPGPREQFF.

This sequence joins TRBV7-2 and TRBJ1-2, with D possibly being TRBD1 (5 bases). The ends were cut back, 6 bases at V and 2 bases at J, with 16 bases in the middle. This CDR3 contains 15 residues. Germline V gives CDR1 SGHTA, CDR2 FQGNSA. As DNA, the CDR3 is TGTGCCAGCAGACTCGCGGGGCGTGCGAACTATGGCTACACCTTC. Translated: CASRLAGRANYGYTF.

The CDR3 DNA reads TGTGCCTGGAGTACACTTCTTGGACAGGACCAAGAAAAGAACACCGGGGAGCTGTTTTTT. This translates into CAWSTLLGQDQEKNTGELFF. The chain recombines TRBV30 with TRBJ2-2; 7 bases are shared with TRBD1. With V trimmed by 2 bases and J by 1 base, 19 bases remained unmatched. This CDR3 is built from 20 residues. Germline-derived CDR1 and CDR2 are GTSNPN and SVGIG (reference sequence). The whole variable domain, remainder taken from reference TRBV30 and TRBJ2-2, is SQTIHQWPATLVQPVGSPLSLECTVEGTSNPNLYWYRQAAGRGLQLLFYSVGIGQISSEVPQNLSASRPQDRQFILSSKKLLLSDSGFYLCAWSTLLGQDQEKNTGELFFGEGSRLTVL.

The chain couples TRBV21-1 to TRBJ1-2; the table's TRBD1 call for D was not verified on the DNA. TRBV21-1 represents a pseudogene. The CDR3 is made up of 14 amino acids. CDR3 protein: CASSNSQDSYGYTF. The CDR3 DNA reads as TGTGCCAGCAGCAACTCCCAGGACAGCTATGGCTACACCTTC.

V gene TRBV6-6 combines with J gene TRBJ1-5; no firm D call. The V end was cut by 0 bases, the J end by 1 base, with 4 bases between. The germline CDR1 and CDR2 sequences are MNHNY and SVGAGI (reference sequence). This CDR3 spans 14 amino acids. For the CDR3, the DNA is TGTGCCAGCAGTTACTCGGGGAGCAATCAGCCCCAGCATTTT. This translates into CASSYSGSNQPQHF.